This is a list of T cell receptor beta chains from one sample in a study of blood T cell repertoires in COVID-19. Sequencing used immunoSEQ multiplex PCR; TCRdb keeps in-frame clones, though not all of them. The data show hundreds of thousands of clones, around nine tenths seen once. Sequenced: peripheral blood. The receptors here all came from a woman in her 70s with COVID-19, enrolled during active disease. CDR3s include the opening cysteine and the closing phenylalanine or tryptophan. The D gene is left open where the match is weak. Size tells how often a clone was seen (once, few, many) or the class of an expanded clone, and some rows leave it out.

D gene	V gene	J gene	clone size	CDR3 protein	CDR3 DNA
TRBD1	TRBV5-1	TRBJ1-1	NA	CASSSHSGQINTEAFF	TGCGCCAGCAGCTCCCACTCGGGACAGATTAACACTGAAGCTTTCTTT
NA	TRBV3-1/TRBV3-2	TRBJ1-1	NA	CASSQRESTEAFF	TGTGCCAGCAGCCAGAGGGAATCCACTGAAGCTTTCTTT
TRBD1	TRBV6-1	TRBJ2-1	once	CASSEDAGQGYNEQFF	TGTGCCAGCAGTGAAGATGCAGGACAGGGCTACAATGAGCAGTTCTTC
NA	TRBV30	TRBJ2-7	NA	CAWSLGSYEQYF	TGTGCCTGGAGTTTGGGGAGCTACGAGCAGTACTTC
TRBD1	TRBV4-3	TRBJ1-3	NA	CASSQGGQGIGNTIYF	TGCGCCAGCAGCCAAGGGGGACAGGGAATTGGAAACACCATATATTTT
NA	TRBV5-1	TRBJ1-1	NA	CASSPIPTGNTEAFF	TGCGCCAGCAGTCCTATTCCTACAGGGAACACTGAAGCTTTCTTT
NA	TRBV2	TRBJ1-1	NA	CASRRTENTEAFF	TGTGCCAGCAGAAGGACAGAGAACACTGAAGCTTTCTTT
TRBD1	TRBV9	TRBJ1-5	NA	CASGTGGGNQPQHF	TGTGCCAGCGGGACAGGGGGGGGTAATCAGCCCCAGCATTTT
TRBD1	TRBV24-1	TRBJ1-5	once	CATSGAGGAQPQHF	TGTGCCACCAGTGGGGCAGGGGGTGCTCAGCCCCAGCATTTT
NA	TRBV6-6	TRBJ1-6	NA	CASSFDSSSSPLHF	TGTGCCAGCAGTTTTGACAGTTCGTCCTCACCCCTCCACTTT
TRBD1	TRBV27	TRBJ1-2	NA	CASSLSSQGARGYTF	TGTGCCAGCAGTTTATCCAGCCAGGGGGCGCGGGGCTACACCTTC
TRBD1	TRBV29-1	TRBJ1-3	NA	CSVMGQYSGNTIYF	TGCAGCGTCATGGGACAGTACTCTGGAAACACCATATATTTT
NA	TRBV7-3	TRBJ1-1	NA	CASSLTGGQGLNTEAFF	TGTGCCAGCAGCTTAACCGGGGGGCAGGGACTAAACACTGAAGCTTTCTTT
TRBD1	TRBV27	TRBJ1-3	few	CASSRDRSSGNTIYF	TGTGCCAGCAGTAGGGACAGGTCCTCTGGAAACACCATATATTTT
TRBD2	TRBV2	TRBJ2-7	NA	CASTWEGIGDEQYF	TGTGCCAGCACCTGGGAGGGCATTGGGGACGAGCAGTACTTC
NA	TRBV5-6	TRBJ1-5	NA	CASSSGGSPQHF	TGTGCCAGCAGCTCCGGGGGATCGCCCCAGCATTTT
NA	TRBV28	TRBJ1-1	NA	CASSLPGTNTEAFF	TGTGCCAGCAGTTTACCAGGAACGAACACTGAAGCTTTCTTT
NA	TRBV6-6	TRBJ1-2	NA	CASSTGNYGYTF	TGTGCCAGCAGTACAGGGAACTATGGCTACACCTTC
TRBD1	TRBV19	TRBJ1-5	NA	CASSWTGGGGQPQHF	TGTGCCAGTAGTTGGACAGGGGGAGGAGGACAGCCCCAGCATTTT
TRBD1	TRBV28	TRBJ1-1	NA	CASIPGQGRTEAFF	TGTGCCAGCATACCCGGACAGGGGAGGACTGAAGCTTTCTTT
TRBD2	TRBV6-5	TRBJ2-3	NA	CASRLAGGPRDTQYF	TGTGCCAGCAGGCTAGCGGGGGGGCCAAGAGATACGCAGTATTTT
TRBD2	TRBV5-1	TRBJ2-1	NA	CASSLLGGGALREQFF	TGCGCCAGCAGCTTGTTAGGCGGGGGGGCCTTACGTGAGCAGTTCTTC
TRBD2	TRBV5-1	TRBJ2-3	NA	CASSLELGGGATDTQYF	TGCGCCAGCAGCTTGGAGTTGGGCGGGGGGGCGACAGATACGCAGTATTTT
NA	TRBV23-1	TRBJ2-3	NA	CASSQSTARDGTDTQYF	TGCGCCAGCAGTCAATCTACAGCCAGGGATGGCACAGATACGCAGTATTTT
TRBD1	TRBV4-2	TRBJ2-1	NA	CASSQLGQHNEQFF	TGTGCCAGCAGCCAACTGGGACAGCACAATGAGCAGTTCTTC
NA	TRBV28	TRBJ1-1	many	CASTRAGGGNTEAFF	TGTGCCAGCACCAGAGCGGGAGGGGGAAACACTGAAGCTTTCTTT
NA	TRBV6-5	TRBJ2-3	NA	CALGGRPGDTQYF	TGTGCCCTCGGGGGAAGGCCAGGGGATACGCAGTATTTT
NA	TRBV28	TRBJ1-1	NA	CASREWGAEAFF	TGTGCCAGCAGGGAGTGGGGGGCTGAAGCTTTCTTT
NA	TRBV6-2/TRBV6-3	TRBJ2-7	NA	CASSDGGSKYEQYF	TGTGCCAGCAGTGACGGGGGTAGTAAGTACGAGCAGTACTTC
NA	TRBV2	TRBJ1-6	NA	CASSEGAYRDDSPLHF	TGTGCCAGCAGTGAAGGGGCGTACAGGGATGATTCACCCCTCCACTTT
TRBD2	TRBV10-3	TRBJ2-7	NA	CAISPGGYEQYF	TGTGCCATCAGTCCGGGGGGATACGAGCAGTACTTC
TRBD1	TRBV15	TRBJ1-4	NA	CATSSRGLEKLFF	TGTGCCACCAGCAGCAGGGGGCTCGAAAAACTGTTTTTT
NA	TRBV4-1	TRBJ1-2	NA	CASSQDSSNYGYTF	TGCGCCAGCAGCCAAGATAGCAGTAACTATGGCTACACCTTC
NA	TRBV7-9	TRBJ1-1	NA	CASSYSTFRTEAFF	TGTGCCAGCAGTTACAGTACCTTTCGAACTGAAGCTTTCTTT
NA	TRBV29-1	TRBJ1-1	NA	CSVAGTINTEAFF	TGCAGCGTTGCCGGGACAATAAACACTGAAGCTTTCTTT
NA	TRBV6-1	TRBJ1-2	NA	CASSESGFYTF	TGTGCCAGCAGTGAATCGGGGTTTTACACCTTC
NA	TRBV5-1	TRBJ1-1	few	CASSLEGPADTEAFF	TGCGCCAGCAGCTTGGAGGGGCCGGCGGACACTGAAGCTTTCTTT
TRBD1	TRBV5-1	TRBJ1-1	NA	CASSIRTGSNTEAFF	TGCGCCAGCAGCATCCGGACAGGGTCGAACACTGAAGCTTTCTTT
NA	TRBV2	TRBJ1-2	NA	CASSEGSGRTNYGYTF	TGTGCCAGCAGTGAAGGTTCAGGGCGAACTAACTATGGCTACACCTTC
NA	TRBV5-6	TRBJ1-3	NA	CASSLAGSGNTIYF	TGTGCCAGCAGCTTGGCAGGCTCTGGAAACACCATATATTTT
TRBD1	TRBV4-3	TRBJ2-6	once	CASSQSPPGTGTPGGANVLTF	TGCGCCAGCAGCCAATCCCCGCCCGGGACAGGGACCCCCGGAGGGGCCAACGTCCTGACTTTC
TRBD2	TRBV7-2	TRBJ2-3	NA	CASSFTVRGTRGDTQYF	TGTGCCAGCAGCTTTACCGTTCGTGGGACTAGAGGAGATACGCAGTATTTT
TRBD1	TRBV10-3	TRBJ1-4	NA	CAISEWDRGREKLFF	TGTGCCATCAGTGAGTGGGACAGGGGGCGTGAAAAACTGTTTTTT